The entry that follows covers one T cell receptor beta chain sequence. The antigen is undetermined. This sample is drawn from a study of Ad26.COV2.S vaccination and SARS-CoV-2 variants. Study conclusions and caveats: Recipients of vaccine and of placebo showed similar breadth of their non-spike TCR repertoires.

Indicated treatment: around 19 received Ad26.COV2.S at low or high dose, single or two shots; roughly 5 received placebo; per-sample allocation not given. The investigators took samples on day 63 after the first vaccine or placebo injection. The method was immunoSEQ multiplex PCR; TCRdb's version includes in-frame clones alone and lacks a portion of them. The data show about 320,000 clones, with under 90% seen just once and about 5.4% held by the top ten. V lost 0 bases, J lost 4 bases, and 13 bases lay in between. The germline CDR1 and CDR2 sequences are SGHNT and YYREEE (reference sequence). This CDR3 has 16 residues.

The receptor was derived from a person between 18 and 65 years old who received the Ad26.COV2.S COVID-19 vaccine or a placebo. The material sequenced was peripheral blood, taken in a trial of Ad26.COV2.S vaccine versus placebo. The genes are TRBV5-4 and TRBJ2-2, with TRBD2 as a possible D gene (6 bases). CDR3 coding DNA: TGTGCCAGCAGCTTGGGGACGTTAGCGGCCACCGGGGAGCTGTTTTTT. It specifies CASSLGTLAATGELFF.